This T cell receptor (beta chain) is from a study of CD8+CD57+ T cells in acquired aplastic anemia. Across the study: Mean yield of DNA from sorted CD4+ and CD8+ cells was around 3 ug. The average read count for CD4+ cells in healthy donors was about 9.9 million.

This clonotype was seen many times. What it recognizes is unknown. Study-wide findings and caveats: CD8+ Simpson's diversity showed no significant patient-control difference. About 29 CD8+ CDR3 sequences occurred in both the patients and the controls.

Genomic DNA, serving as template, underwent TCR beta VDJ and CDR3 profiling. MiXCR was run by TCRdb on the reads, yielding one entry per CDR3 protein. This table has roughly 130,000 distinct CDR3 sequences, 48% appearing once. This CDR3 is built from 14 residues. Deletions cut 6 bases from V and 0 bases from J, with 9 bases between. In germline, CDR1 is MNHNS, CDR2 SASEGT. The chain couples TRBV6-1 to TRBJ1-5; D is undetermined. Sequencing input: sorted CD4+, CD8+, or CD8+CD57+ T cells (not recorded which) from PBMCs. The receptor was derived from a human donor in good health, serving as a control. The CDR3 bases are TGTGCCAGCAGCAAACTTAATAGCAATCAGCCCCAGCATTTT. Its translation is CASSKLNSNQPQHF.